Here is one T cell receptor (beta chain) with its context. Antigen unknown. Trimming took off 4 bases at V and 4 bases at J, with 8 bases between the two ends. The V gene's germline CDR1 is SEHNR and CDR2 FQNEAQ (reference sequence). The CDR3 is 12 amino acids. The data originate from a study of CD8+ T cells in alopecia areata. Overall study findings and caveats: Scalp lesions, especially in alopecia totalis/universalis, had higher clonality than normal scalp. Mice gave a clearer picture of TCR sharing than patients did, possibly for HLA-related reasons.

Once RNA had been extracted, it was reverse transcribed into cDNA to act as the sequencing template. Generated by immunoSEQ multiplex PCR, the TCRdb table keeps only in-frame clones and is missing some. The sample carries roughly 110,000 clones, about four fifths recorded once. The treatment: oral pan-JAK inhibitor, 5-10 mg twice daily. This chain links TRBV7-9 with TRBJ2-7; D possibly corresponds to TRBD2 (6 bases). This TCR was sampled from a human donor with alopecia areata. Source: CD8+ T cells sorted from blood, taken at week 24, from a patient treated with tofacitinib. The CDR3 is CASSYGGYEQYF. The CDR3 region has the DNA TGTGCCAGCAGCTACGGGGGATACGAGCAGTACTTC.